This TCR beta chain was identified during a study of shared clonotypes between healthy human individuals. Study at large: Three CD4 naive, three CD4 memory, two CD8 naive and one CD8 memory plate were used per donor.

This clone was seen just once. Its cognate antigen is unknown. Study observations and caveats: What naive subsets generally showed was a larger estimated richness than memory subsets showed.

The CDR3 totals 15 residues. Germline assignment: CDR1 MDHEN and CDR2 SYDVKM. V shed 4 bases and J 10 bases; nucleotides not matched to a gene: 8. The table came from immunoSEQ multiplex PCR; TCRdb's copy has only in-frame clones and leaves some out. Of 150,000 to 200,000 clones detected, approximately 92% appear once; the ten largest clones hold around 0.072%. Free of recent acute infections or vaccinations, the donors were healthy HIV-negative adults. The investigators split CD4+ cells into a CD45RA+ naive subset and a CD45RA-negative memory subset. The TCR sequence derives from a woman aged 25 to 45 in good health. The material sequenced was naive CD4+ T cells sorted from blood. Subset: CD45RA+ positively selected. The gene calls are TRBV28 and TRBJ2-1, with 12 nucleotides matching TRBD2. The CDR3 bases are TGTGCCAGCAGTTGGTCGGCTAGCGGGAGGGACGAGCAGTTCTTC. It yields the protein CASSWSASGRDEQFF. Combining the CDR3 with reference TRBV28 and TRBJ2-1 gives the whole variable domain DVKVTQSSRYLVKRTGEKVFLECVQDMDHENMFWYRQDPGLGLRLIYFSYDVKMKEKGDIPEGYSVSREKKERFSLILESASTNQTSMYLCASSWSASGRDEQFFGPGTRLTVL.